These 22 T cell receptor beta chains were sequenced from one sample in a study of PD-L1 blockade in urothelial cancer. Assay used: immunoSEQ multiplex PCR; TCRdb lists only in-frame clones, some missing. The data contain 35,000 to 50,000 clones, about 80% of them singletons. The time point denotes: peripheral blood 6 weeks after treatment start. The sample here was PBMCs, taken around atezolizumab (anti-PD-L1) treatment. These receptors were collected from a man aged 55 to 69 with urothelial cancer.

The rearrangement joins TRBV28 to TRBJ2-7; TRBD2 agrees at 10 bases. The CDR3 spans 16 residues. Germline CDR1 is MDHEN and CDR2 is SYDVKM. Unmatched junction bases numbered 8, after V lost 4 bases and J lost 2 bases. CDR3 in DNA: TGTGCCAGCAGTTCCCCGACTAGCGGGTCCACCTACGAGCAGTACTTC. This encodes CASSSPTSGSTYEQYF.

J is TRBJ1-1 and V is TRBV6-5, with D possibly matching TRBD1 (5 bases). The CDR3 runs 16 residues. V lost 1 base and J 1 base, leaving 13 bases between the germline ends. Per the germline V gene, CDR1 is MNHEY and CDR2 is SVGAGI. The CDR3 DNA sequence: TGTGCCAGCAGTTACTATCCAGGGTGGGAGAACACTGAAGCTTTCTTT. This codes for CASSYYPGWENTEAFF.

The chain links TRBV9 to TRBJ2-1; 11 positions match TRBD1. CDR3 length equals 16 residues. Germline lookup yields CDR1 SGDLS and CDR2 YYNGEE. The junction had 7 bases not matched to a gene; V was cut back by 3 bases and J by 5 bases. CDR3 sequence (DNA): TGTGCCAGCAGCGGGACAGGGGGCCGGAATGACAATGAGCAGTTCTTC. Protein: CASSGTGGRNDNEQFF. Combining the CDR3 with reference TRBV9 and TRBJ2-1 gives the whole variable domain DSGVTQTPKHLITATGQRVTLRCSPRSGDLSVYWYQQSLDQGLQFLIQYYNGEERAKGNILERFSAQQFPDLHSELNLSSLELGDSALYFCASSGTGGRNDNEQFFGPGTRLTVL.

This chain connects TRBV6-5 to TRBJ2-5; TRBD1 matches at 8 bases. The CDR3 spans 16 residues. CDR1 is MNHEY and CDR2 is SVGAGI in the germline V gene. Trimming at V came to 3 bases and at J to 1 base, leaving 7 bases not matched to a gene. The chain's CDR3 is CASSYGQGESQETQYF. The CDR3 nucleotides are TGTGCCAGCAGTTATGGACAGGGAGAGAGCCAAGAGACCCAGTACTTC.

Written as DNA, the CDR3 is TGTGCCAGCAGCTCATCCCCGGGACAGTTCTACGAGCAGTACTTC. This codes for CASSSSPGQFYEQYF. The V gene is TRBV11-2, the J gene TRBJ2-7; TRBD1 aligns across 7 bases. The germline V gene encodes CDR1 SGHAT and CDR2 FQNNGV. V lost 4 bases, J lost 3 bases, and 9 bases stayed unmatched. The CDR3 runs 15 residues.

The chain has TRBV2 and TRBJ2-1, with 7 positions matching TRBD1. After removal of 7 bases from V and 2 bases from J, the junction contained 5 bases not matched to a gene. The CDR3 length is 14 residues. Germline V gene data show CDR1 as SNHLY and CDR2 as FYNNEI. CDR3 amino acids: CASIDRAAYNEQFF. In DNA, the CDR3 is TGTGCCAGCATAGACAGGGCCGCCTACAATGAGCAGTTCTTC.

J is TRBJ2-7 and V is TRBV5-6; no clear D gene. Per the germline V gene, CDR1 is SGHDT and CDR2 is YYEEEE. V was cut by 4 bases and J by 3 bases, with 17 bases left in between. The CDR3 length is 15 residues. CDR3 loop: CASSLFQLTDYEQYF. CDR3 DNA sequence: TGTGCCAGCAGCCTATTCCAACTTACAGACTACGAGCAGTACTTC.

DNA for the CDR3: TGTGCCAGCTCGGCCGGGACAGCTTACCAAGAGACCCAGTACTTC. This translates into CASSAGTAYQETQYF. The J gene is TRBJ2-5, the V gene TRBV27; 7 bases are shared with TRBD1. J lost 0 bases, V lost 8 bases, and 9 bases had no gene match. Per germline, CDR1 MNHEY and CDR2 SMNVEV (reference sequence). The CDR3 covers 15 residues.

As for this clone: Other DNA sequences of this sample code for an identical CDR3. The chain carries TRBV5-1 and TRBJ1-4, with a possible D match to TRBD1 (5 bases). Germline-derived CDR1 and CDR2 are SGHRS and YFSETQ. V lost 0 bases to trimming and J lost 8 bases, with 14 bases between them. The CDR3 has 15 residues. The CDR3 DNA reads TGCGCCAGCAGCTTGGAGCAGGGCTTAGGGGAAAAACTGTTTTTT. It is translated as CASSLEQGLGEKLFF.

The rearrangement joins TRBV5-4 to TRBJ1-6, with a tentative D call TRBD1 (6 bases). Germline-derived CDR1 and CDR2 are SGHNT and YYREEE (reference sequence). This CDR3 is built from 17 residues. The ends were cut back, 3 bases at V and 1 base at J, with 14 bases in the middle. This chain's CDR3 is CASSSDPDSSYNSPLHF. CDR3 coding DNA: TGTGCCAGCAGCTCAGACCCGGACAGTTCCTATAATTCACCCCTCCACTTT.

This rearrangement joins TRBV10-3 to TRBJ2-1, with 9 nucleotides matching TRBD2. The CDR3 is 16 residues long. Germline values: CDR1 ENHRY, CDR2 SYGVKD. With 4 bases clipped from V and 5 bases from J, the junction kept 9 bases outside the gene matches. This CDR3 reads CAISAGREGYNNEQFF. CDR3 DNA: TGTGCCATCAGTGCGGGGCGGGAGGGCTATAACAATGAGCAGTTCTTC.

The rearrangement uses TRBV18 and TRBJ2-7; TRBD2 matches 7 bases. V trimming: 6 bases; J trimming: 7 bases; junction bases outside the gene matches: 12. CDR3 size: 14 residues. CDR1 and CDR2 from the germline V gene are KGHSH and LQKENI. The CDR3 is CASSESGTIVEQYF. The CDR3 nucleotides read TGTGCCAGCTCGGAAAGCGGGACTATAGTGGAGCAGTACTTC.

Only a few counts were recorded for this clone. The CDR3 region is CASSQDTASGGYNEQFF. CDR3 coding DNA: TGCGCCAGCAGCCAAGATACGGCTAGCGGGGGATACAATGAGCAGTTCTTC. This chain connects TRBV4-1 to TRBJ2-1, with 10 bases identical to TRBD2. Trimming removed 0 bases from V and 4 bases from J; junction bases left unmatched: 6. CDR3 size: 17 residues. Germline lookup yields CDR1 MGHRA and CDR2 YSYEKL.

The V gene is TRBV7-6, the J gene TRBJ1-5; possible D gene TRBD1, 6 bases. CDR1 and CDR2 (germline): SGHVS, FNYEAQ. The CDR3 length is 15 residues. V dropped 3 bases and J dropped 4 bases, with 13 bases sitting between them. The DNA for the CDR3 is TGTGCCAGCAGCTTGTCCACAGGGATAAATCAGCCCCAGCATTTT. It encodes CASSLSTGINQPQHF.

The chain couples TRBV11-2 to TRBJ2-2; D call uncertain. This CDR3 is built from 13 residues. Trimming cost V 5 bases and J 5 bases, with 9 bases left between them. Germline CDR1 is SGHAT and CDR2 is FQNNGV. In DNA form, the CDR3 reads TGTGCCAGCAGCCATTCCCGGACCGGGGAGCTGTTTTTT. It codes for CASSHSRTGELFF.

The CDR3, as DNA: TGTGCCAGCAGCGTTGGAGGAGCTAACTATGGCTACACCTTC. This encodes CASSVGGANYGYTF. V usage is TRBV9 and J usage is TRBJ1-2; D remains unclear. CDR1 is SGDLS, CDR2 YYNGEE, per germline. This CDR3 comprises 14 residues. Trimming stripped 2 bases from V and 0 bases from J, with 8 bases between.

By proportion, this clone is medium-sized. The V gene is TRBV2, the J gene TRBJ1-6, with TRBD1 matching 10 bases. CDR1 and CDR2 from the germline V gene are SNHLY and FYNNEI. Trimming took 4 bases from V and 6 from J; bases not matched to a gene: 3. CDR3 length: 15 amino acids. CDR3 sequence: CASSGQGAGNSPLHF. CDR3 DNA: TGTGCCAGCAGTGGACAGGGGGCGGGTAATTCACCCCTCCACTTT.

This clone was seen just once. V usage is TRBV28 and J usage is TRBJ2-2; a weak D match, TRBD1 (5 bases). This CDR3 contains 11 residues. CDR1 and CDR2 (germline): MDHEN, SYDVKM. V dropped 4 bases and J dropped 16 bases, with 13 bases sitting between them. The CDR3 region is CASSYTWGQFF. CDR3 in DNA: TGTGCCAGCAGTTACACGTGGGGCCAGTTTTTT.

The rearrangement links TRBV30 to TRBJ1-5; 7 bases map to TRBD1. CDR3 length: 13 amino acids. V gave up 3 bases and J gave up 5 bases; unmatched junction bases: 4. Germline V gene lookup returns CDR1 GTSNPN and CDR2 SVGIG (reference sequence). CDR3 sequence (DNA): TGTGCCTGGAGCCCCGACAGGGATCAGCCCCAGCATTTT. Translated: CAWSPDRDQPQHF.

The chain carries TRBV7-6 and TRBJ2-2; 14 bases fit TRBD2. J was trimmed by 0 bases and V by 2 bases; bases with no gene match: 8. Germline V CDR1 and CDR2: SGHVS, FNYEAQ. CDR3 length: 20 residues. Here the CDR3 DNA reads TGTGCCAGCAGCTTATATGGCCCGACTAGCGGGGGGGCGAACACCGGGGAGCTGTTTTTT. It is translated as CASSLYGPTSGGANTGELFF.

The V gene is TRBV6-1, the J gene TRBJ2-7, with a tentative D call TRBD2 (7 bases). Germline V gene sequence: CDR1 MNHNS, CDR2 SASEGT. This CDR3 region has 15 residues. V was cut by 3 bases and J by 3 bases, with 15 bases left in between. The CDR3 region has the DNA TGTGCCAGCAGTGATGGGGGGGCGGGGAGCTACGAGCAGTACTTC. It encodes CASSDGGAGSYEQYF.

The V gene is TRBV28, the J gene TRBJ1-2; maybe TRBD1 (5 bases). The germline CDR1 and CDR2 sequences are MDHEN and SYDVKM. V dropped 4 bases and J dropped 7 bases, with 7 bases sitting between them. The length of the CDR3 is 11 residues. The DNA for the CDR3 is TGTGCCAGCAGTTGGGGGGGTGGCTACACCTTC. Its translation: CASSWGGGYTF.